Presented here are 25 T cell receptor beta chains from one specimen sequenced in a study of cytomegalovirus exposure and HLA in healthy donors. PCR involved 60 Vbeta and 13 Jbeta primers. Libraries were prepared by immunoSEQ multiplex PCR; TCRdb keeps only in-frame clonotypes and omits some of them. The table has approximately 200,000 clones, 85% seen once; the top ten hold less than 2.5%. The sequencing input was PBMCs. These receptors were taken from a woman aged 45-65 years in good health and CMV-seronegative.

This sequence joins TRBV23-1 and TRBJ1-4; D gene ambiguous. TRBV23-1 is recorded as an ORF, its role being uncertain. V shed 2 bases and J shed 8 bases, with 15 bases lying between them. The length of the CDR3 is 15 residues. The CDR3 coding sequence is TGCGCCAGCAGTCAACCCCATCTAGGGAGAGAAAAACTGTTTTTT. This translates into CASSQPHLGREKLFF.

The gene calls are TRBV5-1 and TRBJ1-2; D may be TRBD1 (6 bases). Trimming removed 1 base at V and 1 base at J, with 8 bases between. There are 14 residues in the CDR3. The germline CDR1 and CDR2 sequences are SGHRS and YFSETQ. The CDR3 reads CASSLHRDNYGYTF. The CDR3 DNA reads TGCGCCAGCAGCTTGCACAGGGATAACTATGGCTACACCTTC.

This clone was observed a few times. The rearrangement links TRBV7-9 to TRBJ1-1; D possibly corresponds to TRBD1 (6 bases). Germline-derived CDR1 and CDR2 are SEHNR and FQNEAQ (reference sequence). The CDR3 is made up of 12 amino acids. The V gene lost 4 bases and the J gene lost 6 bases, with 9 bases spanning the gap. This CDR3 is CASSSNRAEAFF. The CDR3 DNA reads TGTGCCAGCAGCTCGAACAGGGCTGAAGCTTTCTTT.

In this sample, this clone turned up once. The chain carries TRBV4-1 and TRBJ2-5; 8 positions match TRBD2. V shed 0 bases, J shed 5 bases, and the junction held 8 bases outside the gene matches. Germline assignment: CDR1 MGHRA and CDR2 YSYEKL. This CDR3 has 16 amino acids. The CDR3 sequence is CASSQDRGGILETQYF. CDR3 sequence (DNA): TGCGCCAGCAGCCAAGATCGGGGGGGGATTTTGGAGACCCAGTACTTC.

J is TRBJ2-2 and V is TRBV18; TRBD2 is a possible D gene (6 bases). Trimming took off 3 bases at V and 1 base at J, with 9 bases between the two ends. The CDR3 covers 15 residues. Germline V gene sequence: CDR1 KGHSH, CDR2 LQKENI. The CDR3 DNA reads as TGTGCCAGCTCACCCGGGGGTCTGAACACCGGGGAGCTGTTTTTT. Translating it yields CASSPGGLNTGELFF.

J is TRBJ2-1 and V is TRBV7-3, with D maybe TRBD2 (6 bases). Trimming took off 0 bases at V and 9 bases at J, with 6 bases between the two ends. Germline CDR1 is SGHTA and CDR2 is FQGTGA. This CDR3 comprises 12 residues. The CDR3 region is CASSLTGGEQFF. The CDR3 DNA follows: TGTGCCAGCAGCTTAACCGGGGGTGAGCAGTTCTTC.

CDR3 loop: CASSQHRSQPQHF. The CDR3 nucleotides are TGCGCCAGCAGCCAACACAGGAGTCAGCCCCAGCATTTT. The chain combines TRBV4-1 with TRBJ1-5; tentative D call: TRBD1 (5 bases). In germline, CDR1 is MGHRA, CDR2 YSYEKL. The length of the CDR3 is 13 residues. V was clipped by 2 bases and J by 6 bases, with 8 bases between them.

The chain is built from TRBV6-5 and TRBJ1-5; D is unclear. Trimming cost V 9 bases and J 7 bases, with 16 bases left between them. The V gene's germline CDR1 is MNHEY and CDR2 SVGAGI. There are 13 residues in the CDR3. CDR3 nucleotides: TGTGCCAGTTGTGCCACTATTGGGCAGCCCCAGCATTTT. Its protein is CASCATIGQPQHF.

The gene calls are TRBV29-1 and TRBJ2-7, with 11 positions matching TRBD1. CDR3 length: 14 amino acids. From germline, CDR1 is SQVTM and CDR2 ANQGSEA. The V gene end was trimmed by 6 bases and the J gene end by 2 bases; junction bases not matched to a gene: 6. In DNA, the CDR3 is TGCAGCGTCGGTCCGGGACAGGGGGCCTACGAGCAGTACTTC. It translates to CSVGPGQGAYEQYF.

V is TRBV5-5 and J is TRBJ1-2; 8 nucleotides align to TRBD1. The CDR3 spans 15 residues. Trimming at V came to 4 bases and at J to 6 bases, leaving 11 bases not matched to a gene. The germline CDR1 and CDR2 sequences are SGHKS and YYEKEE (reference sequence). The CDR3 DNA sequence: TGTGCCAGCAGCGGGGGGGACAGGCGCATGGATGGCTACACCTTC. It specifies CASSGGDRRMDGYTF. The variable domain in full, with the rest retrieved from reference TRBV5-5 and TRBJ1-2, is DAGVTQSPTHLIKTRGQQVTLRCSPISGHKSVSWYQQVLGQGPQFIFQYYEKEERGRGNFPDRFSARQFPNYSSELNVNALLLGDSALYLCASSGGDRRMDGYTFGSGTRLTVV.

CDR3 DNA sequence: TGTGCCAGCTCCCGGATAGCGGGAGTCAACGAGCAGTACTTC. Its protein is CASSRIAGVNEQYF. The chain uses TRBV19 and TRBJ2-7, with 9 bases that match TRBD2. Germline CDR1 reads LNHDA; CDR2 reads SQIVND (reference sequence). Trimming cost V 9 bases and J 5 bases; bases outside gene matches: 11. This CDR3 has 14 residues. Full variable domain (missing parts from reference TRBV19 and TRBJ2-7): DGGITQSPKYLFRKEGQNVTLSCEQNLNHDAMYWYRQDPGQGLRLIYYSQIVNDFQKGDIAEGYSVSREKKESFPLTVTSAQKNPTAFYLCASSRIAGVNEQYFGPGTRLTVT.

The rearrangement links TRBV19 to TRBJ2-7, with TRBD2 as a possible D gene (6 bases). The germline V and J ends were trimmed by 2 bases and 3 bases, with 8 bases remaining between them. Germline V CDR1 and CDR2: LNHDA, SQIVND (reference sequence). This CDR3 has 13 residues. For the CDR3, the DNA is TGTGCCAGTAGTATACCGGGGGACTACGAGCAGTACTTC. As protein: CASSIPGDYEQYF.

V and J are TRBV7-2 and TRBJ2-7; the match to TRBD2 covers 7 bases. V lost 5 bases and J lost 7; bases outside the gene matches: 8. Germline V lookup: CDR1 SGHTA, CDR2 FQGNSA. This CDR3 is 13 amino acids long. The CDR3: CASSPQPAGEQYF. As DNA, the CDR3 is TGTGCCAGCAGCCCACAGCCAGCGGGAGAGCAGTACTTC.

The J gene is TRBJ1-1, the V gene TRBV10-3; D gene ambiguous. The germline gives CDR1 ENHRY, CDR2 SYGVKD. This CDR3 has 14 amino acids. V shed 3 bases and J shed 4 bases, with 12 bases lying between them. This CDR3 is CAISDRGESTEAFF. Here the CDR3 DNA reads TGTGCCATCAGTGACCGGGGTGAGAGCACTGAAGCTTTCTTT.

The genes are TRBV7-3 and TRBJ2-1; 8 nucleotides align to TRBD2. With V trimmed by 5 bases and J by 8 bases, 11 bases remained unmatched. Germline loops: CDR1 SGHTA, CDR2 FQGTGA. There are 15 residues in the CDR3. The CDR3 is CASSMTGGGIDEQFF. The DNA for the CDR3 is TGTGCCAGCAGCATGACGGGAGGGGGTATCGATGAGCAGTTCTTC.

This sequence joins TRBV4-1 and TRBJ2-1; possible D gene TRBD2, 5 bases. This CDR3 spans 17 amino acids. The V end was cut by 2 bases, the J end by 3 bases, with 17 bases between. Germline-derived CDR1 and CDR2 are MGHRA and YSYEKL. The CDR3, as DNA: TGCGCCAGCAGCCAACGTTTTATAAACCGGGACTACAATGAGCAGTTCTTC. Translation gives CASSQRFINRDYNEQFF.

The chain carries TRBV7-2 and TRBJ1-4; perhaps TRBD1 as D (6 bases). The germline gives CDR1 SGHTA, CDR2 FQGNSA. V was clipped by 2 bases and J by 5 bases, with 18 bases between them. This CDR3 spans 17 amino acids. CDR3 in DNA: TGTGCCAGCAGCTTAAGTCTGTCCGGGACAAGGAATGAAAAACTGTTTTTT. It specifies CASSLSLSGTRNEKLFF.

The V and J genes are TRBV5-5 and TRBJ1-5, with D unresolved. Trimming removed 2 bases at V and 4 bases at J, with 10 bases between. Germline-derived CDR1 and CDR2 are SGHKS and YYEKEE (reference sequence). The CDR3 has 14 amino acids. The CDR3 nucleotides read TGTGCCAGCAGCTTACTATCAGTAAATCAGCCCCAGCATTTT. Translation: CASSLLSVNQPQHF. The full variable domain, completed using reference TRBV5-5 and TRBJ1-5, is DAGVTQSPTHLIKTRGQQVTLRCSPISGHKSVSWYQQVLGQGPQFIFQYYEKEERGRGNFPDRFSARQFPNYSSELNVNALLLGDSALYLCASSLLSVNQPQHFGDGTRLSIL.

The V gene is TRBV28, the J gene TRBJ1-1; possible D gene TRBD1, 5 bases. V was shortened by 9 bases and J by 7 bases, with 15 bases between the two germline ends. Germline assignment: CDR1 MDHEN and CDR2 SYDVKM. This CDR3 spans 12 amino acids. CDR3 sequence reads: CASVGQFYEAFF. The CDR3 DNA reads TGTGCCAGTGTGGGGCAATTCTATGAAGCTTTCTTT.

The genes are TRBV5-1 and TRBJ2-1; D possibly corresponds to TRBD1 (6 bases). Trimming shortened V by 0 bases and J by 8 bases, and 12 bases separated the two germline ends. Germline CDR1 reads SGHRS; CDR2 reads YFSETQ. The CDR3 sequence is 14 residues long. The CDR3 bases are TGCGCCAGCAGCTTGGTGGGGGCTGCATATGAGCAGTTCTTC. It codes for CASSLVGAAYEQFF.

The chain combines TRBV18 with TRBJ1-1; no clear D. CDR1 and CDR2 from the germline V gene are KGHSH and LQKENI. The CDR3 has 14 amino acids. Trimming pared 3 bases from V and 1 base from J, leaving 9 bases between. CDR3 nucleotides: TGTGCCAGCTCACCCGAGGCCGGGAACACTGAAGCTTTCTTT. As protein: CASSPEAGNTEAFF.

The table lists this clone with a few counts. The CDR3 nucleotides are TGCGCCAGCAGCCAAGACGGTGGCGGGGGGCAGGAGACCCAGTACTTC. Translated, it gives CASSQDGGGGQETQYF. The chain links TRBV4-1 to TRBJ2-5; 8 bases fit TRBD2. The CDR3 sequence is 16 residues long. The ends lost 0 bases at V and 5 bases at J; junction bases unmatched: 8. Germline-derived CDR1 and CDR2 are MGHRA and YSYEKL.

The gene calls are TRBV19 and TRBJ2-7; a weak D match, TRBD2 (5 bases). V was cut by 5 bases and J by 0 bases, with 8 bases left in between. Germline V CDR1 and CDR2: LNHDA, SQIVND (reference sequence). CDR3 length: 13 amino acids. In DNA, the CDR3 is TGTGCCAGTAGTCGAGGGAGCTCCTACGAGCAGTACTTC. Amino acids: CASSRGSSYEQYF.

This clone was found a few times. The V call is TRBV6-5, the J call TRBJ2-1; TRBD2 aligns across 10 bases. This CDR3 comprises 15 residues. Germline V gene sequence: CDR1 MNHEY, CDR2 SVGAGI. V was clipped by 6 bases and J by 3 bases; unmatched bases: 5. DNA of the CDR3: TGTGCCAGCAGACCCTCTAGCGGGAGCTACAATGAGCAGTTCTTC. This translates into CASRPSSGSYNEQFF.

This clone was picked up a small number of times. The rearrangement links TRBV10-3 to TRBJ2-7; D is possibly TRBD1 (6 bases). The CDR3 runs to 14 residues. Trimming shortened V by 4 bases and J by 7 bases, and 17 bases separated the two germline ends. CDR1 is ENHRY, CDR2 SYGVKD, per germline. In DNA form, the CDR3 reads TGTGCCATCAGTGGAACAGGGCCCCAAGGTGAGCAGTACTTC. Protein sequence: CAISGTGPQGEQYF.